This entry lists 7 T cell receptor beta chains sequenced from one sample in a study of T-cell reconstitution after alpha-beta-depleted transplantation in children. As it was prepared, the TCRbeta library received unique molecular identifiers. TCRdb processed the PCR reads anew with MiXCR; each CDR3 protein has one entry. This table has 780,000 or so distinct CDR3 sequences, less than 20% appearing once. The specimen was PBMCs, mostly from graft donor cells, collected 360 days after TCRalphabeta/CD19-depleted stem cell transplant. These receptors originate from a male patient younger than 18 who had a stem cell transplant for acute lymphoblastic leukemia, so the T cells may come from the graft donor.

There are a few counts of this clonotype. The CDR3 DNA sequence: TGCGCCAGCGGGGAAGGGGAAGGCTACGAGCAGTACTTC. Translated, it gives CASGEGEGYEQYF. The rearrangement links TRBV4-1 to TRBJ2-7, with D tentatively TRBD1 (5 bases). Trimming took off 8 bases at V and 3 bases at J, with 14 bases between the two ends. The length of the CDR3 is 13 residues. Germline-derived CDR1 and CDR2 are MGHRA and YSYEKL.

This clonotype was seen many times. V gene TRBV12-3 or TRBV12-4 combines with J gene TRBJ1-1; 8 bases fit TRBD1. This CDR3 region has 13 residues. The V gene end was trimmed by 6 bases and the J gene end by 4 bases; junction bases not matched to a gene: 4. The CDR3 loop reads CASRLQGGTEAFF. In nucleotides, the CDR3 is TGTGCCAGCAGGTTACAGGGGGGCACTGAAGCTTTCTTT.

The rearrangement uses TRBV10-3 and TRBJ2-1; no firm D call. The CDR3 is 12 amino acids. Germline CDR1 ENHRY, CDR2 SYGVKD. Trimming took off 7 bases at V and 9 bases at J, with 13 bases between the two ends. CDR3 bases: TGTGCCATCATAAGTTCAGCCGGTGAGCAGTTCTTC. Translating it yields CAIISSAGEQFF.

This clonotype has only a few counts. V and J are TRBV15 and TRBJ2-3, with 8 bases matching TRBD2. CDR1 LNHNV and CDR2 YYDKDF come from the germline V gene (reference sequence). The CDR3 sequence is 15 residues long. V lost 2 bases to trimming and J lost 4 bases; unmatched junction nucleotides: 5. CDR3 region: CATSRNLAGSDTQYF. The CDR3 DNA reads TGTGCCACCAGCAGAAATTTAGCGGGATCAGATACGCAGTATTTT.

This clonotype was counted only a few times. The genes are TRBV18 and TRBJ2-2; perhaps TRBD1 as D (5 bases). Deletions cut 1 base from V and 3 bases from J, with 9 bases between. Germline V gene lookup returns CDR1 KGHSH and CDR2 LQKENI. The CDR3 sequence is 15 residues long. CDR3 sequence reads: CASSPQGFDTGELFF. In nucleotides, the CDR3 is TGTGCCAGCTCACCACAGGGGTTCGACACCGGGGAGCTGTTTTTT. The complete variable domain, with remaining parts taken from reference TRBV18 and TRBJ2-2, reads NAGVMQNPRHLVRRRGQEARLRCSPMKGHSHVYWYRQLPEEGLKFMVYLQKENIIDESGMPKERFSAEFPKEGPSILRIQQVVRGDSAAYFCASSPQGFDTGELFFGEGSRLTVL.

This clonotype appeared many times. The V and J genes are TRBV27 and TRBJ2-3; TRBD1 is a possible D gene (6 bases). The germline gives CDR1 MNHEY, CDR2 SMNVEV (reference sequence). The CDR3 runs to 11 residues. The germline V and J ends were trimmed by 5 bases and 8 bases, with 8 bases remaining between them. The CDR3 spells CASSQGSTQYF. For the CDR3, the DNA is TGTGCCAGCAGTCAGGGGAGTACGCAGTATTTT.

Only a few counts were recorded for this clonotype. The rearrangement uses TRBV6-1 and TRBJ2-2; 8 bases match TRBD1. In germline, CDR1 is MNHNS, CDR2 SASEGT. The CDR3 extends over 15 amino acids. With V trimmed by 6 bases and J by 1 base, 4 bases remained unmatched. In DNA, the CDR3 is TGTGCCAGCAGCCGGACAGGGATGAACACCGGGGAGCTGTTTTTT. Its translation is CASSRTGMNTGELFF.